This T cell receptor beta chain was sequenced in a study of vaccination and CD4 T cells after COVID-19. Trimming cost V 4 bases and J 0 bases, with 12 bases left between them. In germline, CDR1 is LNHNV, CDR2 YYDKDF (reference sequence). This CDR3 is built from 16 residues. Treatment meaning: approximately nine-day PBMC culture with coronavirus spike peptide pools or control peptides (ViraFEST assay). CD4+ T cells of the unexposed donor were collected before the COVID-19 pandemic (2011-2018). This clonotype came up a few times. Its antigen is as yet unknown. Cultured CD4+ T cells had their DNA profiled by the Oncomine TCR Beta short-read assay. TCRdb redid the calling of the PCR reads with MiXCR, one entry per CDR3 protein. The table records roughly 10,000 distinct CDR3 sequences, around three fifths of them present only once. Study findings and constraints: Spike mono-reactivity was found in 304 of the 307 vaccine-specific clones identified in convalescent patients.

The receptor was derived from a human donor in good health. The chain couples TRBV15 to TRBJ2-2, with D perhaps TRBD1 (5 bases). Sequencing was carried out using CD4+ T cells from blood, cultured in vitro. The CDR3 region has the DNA TGTGCCACCAGCAAGGCAGGGAAGCCGAACACCGGGGAGCTGTTTTTT. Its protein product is CATSKAGKPNTGELFF. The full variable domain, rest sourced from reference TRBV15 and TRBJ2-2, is DAMVIQNPRYQVTQFGKPVTLSCSQTLNHNVMYWYQQKSSQAPKLLFHYYDKDFNNEADTPDNFQSRRPNTSFCFLDIRSPGLGDTAMYLCATSKAGKPNTGELFFGEGSRLTVL.